This record covers a single T cell receptor beta chain. This clonotype was counted at least ten times. Its antigen is still unknown. The input lacks base qualities; no much larger clone sits a single base away. The time point label of this sample denotes: pre-sensitization, week 0. The treatment or condition label, read with the paper, signifies: therapeutic diphenylcyclopropenone sensitization with weekly scalp DPC. Unfractionated whole blood was collected in Tempus Blood RNA tubes, and total RNA was extracted from that blood. Blood at each patch-test visit was drawn before the patch test was applied. Eligible patients were aged 18 to 70, diagnosed with alopecia, deemed suitable for DPC therapy, and excluded if pregnant. Receptors were amplified or captured by RACE. Sequencing relied on a NextSeq 500. During library preparation, unique molecular identifiers were attached to individual cDNA molecules so that TCRs could be counted in a quantitative, reproducible way. The authors processed their data as follows. Samples had a median of approximately 96,000 TCRs, with a range from roughly 23,224 to 750,000. V, J and CDR3 annotation of the TCR reads was performed with the Decombinator software suite. For PS versus PT1 abundance plots, all samples were subsampled to the same number of TCRs (28,000). TCRs were defined as expanded if absent before sensitization and observed at least eight times at the 2-week time point. TCRdb reprocessing: public reads trimmed at Q25 with fastp, clones called with MiXCR, in-frame beta chains kept. One record per CDR3 amino acid sequence lists the most common genes and DNA. For this entry, the V and J calls and clone size follow TCRdb and not the study's own pipeline. The sample contains some 36,000 distinct CDR3 sequences, 10% of them found a single time. The biggest ten clones account for roughly a quarter of the sample.

This sample stems from a study of human T cells and chemical hapten exposure listed by TCRdb under 2021. Turning to the overall study: For sensitization, 2% DPC in acetone was applied to a 2 cm by 2 cm area of upper inner arm skin. Weekly therapeutic DPC doses were additionally applied to the scalp of patients throughout the approximately 25-week study period. Patch tests used Finn chambers with 0.01% DPC on the upper back, scored after 6 days by International Contact Dermatitis Research Group standards. Alopecia areata with under or over 50% scalp involvement, alopecia totalis and alopecia universalis were represented in the patient cohort, which was mostly female. Libraries were pooled for sequencing, and per-sample TCR yields varied mainly because of small differences in library volumes within the pool. In alopecia patients, the study followed how the peripheral blood TCR repertoire changed in vivo over primary and secondary sensitization to diphenylcyclopropenone (DPC), a hapten. Blood was sampled from patients pre-sensitization (week 0) and at 2, 6 and about 24 weeks after DPC sensitization. About 28 alopecia patients gave blood for TCR sequencing at one to four time points (pre-sensitization, 2, 6 and 24 weeks). Each blood RNA sample was used to sequence both TCR alpha and TCR beta chains. Paper-wide results and their limitations: After repeated subsampling, changes were observed in the strength of the expansion versus patch-test correlation and in the threshold at which the correlation became significant. The number of TCRs above 1 in 1000 frequency did not change with DPC sensitization; there was no evidence of global repertoire structure alterations. Patch test score correlated positively with the number of PT1 expanded TCRs, reaching significance at thresholds 8, 16 and 32 but not at 4. Alopecia, a presumed autoimmune disease, was present in all patients, so the immune response of the patients might differ from that of healthy individuals. Compared with pre-sensitization or healthy control sets, expanded TCRs formed significantly more large CDR3 similarity clusters, which is consistent with antigen-driven responses.

CDR1 and CDR2, looked up from the germline V gene (reference sequence), are SEHNR and FQNEAQ. Measured from the cysteine to the phenylalanine, the CDR3 is 12 residues long. Left in the record is the CDR3 DNA by itself, 36 bases read in frame from the first base. The junction carries 0 bases between V and J, which are trimmed by 0 bases and 1 base respectively. The source was whole blood, collected in connection with sensitization to the hapten diphenylcyclopropenone (DPC). Rearrangement joined TRBV7-9 to TRBJ1-2; the D gene assignment is ambiguous. The sequence was obtained from a man aged 45-65 years with alopecia areata. Some clones in this sample may be carry-over from other donors' samples. The bases read TGTGCCAGCAGCTTAGCTAACTATGGCTACACCTTC. The resulting protein is CASSLANYGYTF. Joined to the reference TRBV7-9 and TRBJ1-2 proteins, this CDR3 gives the full variable domain: DTGVSQNPRHKITKRGQNVTFRCDPISEHNRLYWYRQTLGQGPEFLTYFQNEAQLEKSRLLSDRFSAERPKGSFSTLEIQRTEQGDSAMYLCASSLANYGYTFGSGTRLTVV.